The source of this T cell receptor (beta chain) is a study of shared clonotypes between healthy human individuals (dated by TCRdb to between 2020 and 2021). Some background on the complete study: A couple of women and three men aged 18 to 49 years were included in the cohort. For each donor, CD4 naive and CD4 memory were each given three plates, CD8 naive was given two plates, and CD8 memory was given one plate. The study deeply sequenced blood TCR repertoires of about 5 healthy adults to estimate repertoire size and the extent of clonotype sharing between individuals. To increase sequencing depth and limit assay-specific biases, different laboratories used diverse techniques to prepare libraries and sequence TCR repertoires. Per donor, leukapheresis produced somewhere between about 0.94 and 9 billion PBMCs. What the authors observed across the whole study: Approximately 4.8% of naive CD4, 3.5% of naive CD8, around 2.3% of memory CD4, and less than 0.45% of memory CD8 clonotypes were shared across several donors. Only blood was sampled, and tissue TCR repertoires likely differ from those in blood. The genetic and exposure-history diversity represented was limited by the small number of donors. Rarefaction of sorted-subset datasets indicated incomplete sequencing despite the large sequencing depth. Higher generation probabilities were observed for clonotypes shared by all four sorted-subset donors than for non-shared clonotypes. Estimated clonotype richness was generally larger for naive than for memory subsets. Based on pairwise subsampling, the degree of clonotype sharing among donors was expected to be affected by sequencing depth.

The CDR3 goes from the cysteine to the phenylalanine over 15 residues. The retained sequence is limited to the CDR3, 45 bases, with the frame set at the first base. CDR1 and CDR2 are drawn from the germline V gene: SGHRS, YFSETQ. Trimming leaves V shorter by 5 bases and J shorter by 8 bases, with the junction holding 11 bases beyond the gene matches. The donors were healthy, HIV-negative adults who had no recently reported acute infections or vaccinations. Every donor was a Caucasian adult living in Nashville, Tennessee, USA. CD4+ T cells were enriched through magnetic negative selection, after which naive cells were positively selected on CD45RA and the remaining negative fraction served as the memory subset. Blood was collected by leukapheresis, and PBMCs were isolated by Ficoll-Histopaque density gradient centrifugation and then cryopreserved in liquid nitrogen vapor phase. Purity and quantity of every magnetically sorted T cell population were checked by analytical flow cytometry. Each sorted fraction had its genomic DNA isolated and then quantified by UV absorbance on a Nanodrop 2000c.

Concerning this clone: Its binding antigen is unknown. No base quality values were provided; no much bigger clone lies one nucleotide off.

Using the deep immunoSEQ assay, multiplex PCR amplified TCR CDR3 regions from genomic DNA. For each cell subset, the extracted genomic DNA was distributed evenly across all wells of several immunoSEQ 96-well plates, and each plate served as one replicate. For sorted subsets, roughly 190 ng of genomic DNA, equivalent to around 30,000 T cell genomes, went into each replicate PCR. Purified libraries were quantified with a Qubit 3.0 fluorometer, sized on a Bioanalyzer 2100, and re-quantified with the KAPA Library Quantification kit. Every immunoSEQ 96-well plate was sequenced on a separate single-read 150-cycle Illumina NextSeq 550 flow cell. The study's own analysis went as follows. Because only junctional sequences without quality scores were contained in the immunoSEQ output, filtering matching that applied to full-length reads could not be performed. Sequences were annotated with PyIR, a Python wrapper for IgBLAST v1.9, and V/J genes and CDR3 were assigned using IMGT germline references. Any read was removed if the V/J assignment was weak (E-value above 1e-6), the CDR3 was missing, or the read contained stop codons, out-of-frame junctions, or ambiguous translated residues. V3J clonotypes were defined by identical inferred V gene, J gene, and CDR3 amino acid sequence. The percentage overlap between two repertoires was calculated by dividing the number of shared unique clonotypes by the size of the smaller repertoire. Three approaches were used to assess repertoire richness: RTK rarefaction, the Chao1 estimator, and Recon v2.1 estimates of unobserved clonotypes. OLGA was used to compute generation probabilities for all TCRbeta clonotypes that the gDNA method yielded from a few donors. The source is immuneACCESS, and TCRdb retained only in-frame sequences with V and J called. Part of the clones is not carried over; for the studies checked, unresolved V genes explain less than half of this, and the remainder is unexplained. That table gives V, J and clone size, and the DNA gave D and trimming. Counted in this sample were more than 2,000,000 clones; just over 90% of them appeared once. The top ten hold 0.35% to 0.45% of the sample.

Sequenced material: naive CD4+ T cells from PBMCs. In light of the paper, this sample's cell subset or site label describes: CD45RA+ positively selected. The TCR comes from a young man in good health. Some clones in this sample may be carry-over from other donors' samples. Recombination connected TRBV5-1 to TRBJ2-1; 9 bases in between match TRBD1. The bases read TGCGCCAGCAGTTTCACAGGGGGCGTACAGGATGAGCAGTTCTTC. This is translated as CASSFTGGVQDEQFF.